What follows are 14 T cell receptor beta chains derived from one specimen sequenced in a study of CD4 T cells in relation to SARS-CoV-2 and coronaviruses. The protocol was immunoSEQ multiplex PCR, while the TCRdb copy is restricted to in-frame clones and leaves out a portion. Among approximately 30,000 clones listed, 74% were seen once. Before the COVID-19 pandemic, during about 2010-2019, CD4+ T cells were taken from unexposed donors. Isolation of CD4+ T cells took place after about eleven days in culture. Their cognate antigens are unknown. Sequenced sample: CD4+ T cells from PBMCs, cultured in vitro. The receptors shown here come from a human donor in good health.

This chain connects TRBV30 to TRBJ2-1; 8 bases agree with TRBD1. This CDR3 is 14 amino acids long. Trimming at V came to 0 bases and at J to 4 bases, leaving 2 bases not matched to a gene. Looked up from germline, CDR1 is GTSNPN and CDR2 is SVGIG (reference sequence). The CDR3 is CAWSVQGGYNEQFF. Written as DNA, the CDR3 is TGTGCCTGGAGTGTACAGGGGGGTTACAATGAGCAGTTCTTC.

The genes are TRBV19 and TRBJ2-3; D is perhaps TRBD2 (5 bases). This CDR3 comprises 11 residues. The germline gives CDR1 LNHDA, CDR2 SQIVND (reference sequence). V shed 11 bases and J shed 6 bases, with 12 bases lying between them. CDR3 nucleotides: TGTGCCGGAGGCCCCGGCGATACGCAGTATTTT. It is translated as CAGGPGDTQYF.

V usage is TRBV4-3 and J usage is TRBJ2-4; D not certain. V gave up 0 bases and J gave up 9 bases, with 15 bases separating them. CDR3 length equals 15 residues. Germline CDR1 is LGHNA and CDR2 is YSLEER. CDR3 protein: CASSQDHSLEPIQYF. CDR3 DNA sequence: TGCGCCAGCAGCCAAGATCACAGCCTAGAGCCCATTCAGTACTTC.

This clone was seen more than once but under ten times. The CDR3 region is CASSLRDRQEAFF. CDR3 bases: TGTGCCAGCAGCTTGAGGGACAGACAGGAAGCTTTCTTT. The chain combines TRBV5-5 with TRBJ1-1; TRBD1 aligns across 7 bases. Per germline, CDR1 SGHKS and CDR2 YYEKEE (reference sequence). After removal of 1 base from V and 8 bases from J, the junction contained 5 bases not matched to a gene. The CDR3 has 13 residues.

CDR3 in amino acids: CAISGQRGGVSEQFF. The CDR3 bases are TGTGCCATCAGTGGGCAGCGGGGGGGCGTTAGTGAGCAGTTCTTC. The chain is built from TRBV10-3 and TRBJ2-1; the match to TRBD2 covers 10 bases. This CDR3 spans 15 amino acids. The germline V gene encodes CDR1 ENHRY and CDR2 SYGVKD. V was pared by 4 bases and J by 9 bases, with 9 bases of the junction left unmatched.

This chain uses TRBV5-6 with TRBJ1-6; D gene uncertain. The germline V gene encodes CDR1 SGHDT and CDR2 YYEEEE. With 1 base removed from V and 8 bases from J, the gap between germline ends came to 13 bases. The CDR3 runs 15 residues. The CDR3 DNA is TGTGCCAGCAGCTTGATCCACCCAAGCGATTCACCCCTCCACTTT. Its protein product is CASSLIHPSDSPLHF.

This clone was seen more than once but under ten times. This rearrangement joins TRBV7-3 to TRBJ1-2; 7 nucleotides agree with TRBD1. V was pared by 4 bases and J by 8 bases, with 10 bases of the junction left unmatched. Germline assignment: CDR1 SGHTA and CDR2 FQGTGA. This CDR3 is 14 amino acids long. CDR3: CASSSKKGAGGYTF. DNA of the CDR3: TGTGCCAGCAGCTCCAAAAAGGGGGCTGGAGGCTACACCTTC.

This clone was seen a handful of times. V usage is TRBV4-1 and J usage is TRBJ1-1; 8 nucleotides line up with TRBD1. CDR1 is MGHRA, CDR2 YSYEKL, per germline. The CDR3 sequence is 18 residues long. After removal of 2 bases from V and 5 bases from J, the junction contained 16 bases not matched to a gene. The CDR3 DNA sequence: TGCGCCAGCAGCCAACTAAGGGGAACAGGGGGGCCGAGAACTGAAGCTTTCTTT. Translated, it gives CASSQLRGTGGPRTEAFF.

This chain connects TRBV6-6 to TRBJ1-4; 9 bases are a match to TRBD1. This CDR3 region has 15 residues. V was clipped by 1 base and J by 8 bases; unmatched bases: 5. Germline V CDR1 and CDR2: MNHNY, SVGAGI (reference sequence). CDR3 region: CASSYYGQGYEKLFF. The CDR3, as DNA: TGTGCCAGCAGTTACTACGGACAGGGGTACGAAAAACTGTTTTTT.

This chain links TRBV10-2 with TRBJ2-1, with TRBD2 identical over 9 bases. CDR3 size: 13 residues. Looked up from germline, CDR1 is WSHSY and CDR2 is SAAADI. The trim removed 7 bases at V and 5 bases at J, leaving 3 bases unmatched. The CDR3 sequence is CASTTSGDNEQFF. The CDR3 coding sequence is TGCGCCAGCACGACTAGCGGTGACAATGAGCAGTTCTTC.

This clone was seen a single time. V usage is TRBV12-3 or TRBV12-4 and J usage is TRBJ2-5; D remains ambiguous. Between the trimmed V and J ends, which lost 2 bases and 4 bases, there was a span of 5 bases. The CDR3 length is 12 residues. This CDR3 is CASSLSTETQYF. CDR3 sequence (DNA): TGTGCCAGCAGTTTAAGTACAGAGACCCAGTACTTC.

This clone was observed a few times. The chain recombines TRBV18 with TRBJ1-1; D call uncertain. The CDR3 consists of 18 residues. The V and J ends lost 3 bases and 1 base respectively, with 21 bases between them. Germline values: CDR1 KGHSH, CDR2 LQKENI. CDR3 protein: CASSPTVAVHPGNTEAFF. The CDR3 DNA sequence: TGTGCCAGCTCACCCACGGTCGCCGTCCACCCGGGGAACACTGAAGCTTTCTTT.

This sequence joins TRBV2 and TRBJ2-3; a possible D gene is TRBD2 (7 bases). Germline V gene lookup returns CDR1 SNHLY and CDR2 FYNNEI. V lost 7 bases and J lost 6, with 11 bases in between. This CDR3 is built from 12 residues. The CDR3 region has the DNA TGTGCCAGCACCAAGGGGGGGGATACGCAGTATTTT. Its translation is CASTKGGDTQYF.

This clone came up a few times. The chain joins TRBV25-1 to TRBJ2-1; 11 bases are a match to TRBD2. The CDR3 runs to 15 residues. With 4 bases clipped from V and 8 bases from J, the junction kept 7 bases outside the gene matches. The germline V gene has CDR1 MGHDK and CDR2 SYGVNS. The CDR3 here is CASSAASGRYDEQFF. CDR3 DNA: TGTGCCAGCAGTGCTGCTAGCGGGAGGTACGATGAGCAGTTCTTC.